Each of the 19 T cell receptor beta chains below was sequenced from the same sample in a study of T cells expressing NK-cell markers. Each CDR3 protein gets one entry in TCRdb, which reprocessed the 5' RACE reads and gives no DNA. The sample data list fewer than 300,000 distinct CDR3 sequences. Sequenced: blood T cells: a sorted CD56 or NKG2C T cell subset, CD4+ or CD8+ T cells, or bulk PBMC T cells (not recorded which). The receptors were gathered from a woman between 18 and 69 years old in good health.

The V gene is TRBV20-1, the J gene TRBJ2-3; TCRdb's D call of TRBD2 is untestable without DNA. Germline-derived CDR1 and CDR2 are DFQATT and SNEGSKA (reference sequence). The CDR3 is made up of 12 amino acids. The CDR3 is CSADRRADTQYF.

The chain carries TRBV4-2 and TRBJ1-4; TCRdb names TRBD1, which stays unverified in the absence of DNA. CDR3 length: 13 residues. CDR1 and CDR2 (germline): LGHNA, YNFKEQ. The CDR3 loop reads CASRQGGDEKLFF.

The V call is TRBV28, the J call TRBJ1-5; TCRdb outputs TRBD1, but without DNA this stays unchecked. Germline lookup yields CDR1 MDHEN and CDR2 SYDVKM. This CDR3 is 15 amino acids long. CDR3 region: CASSPRAGGNQPQHF.

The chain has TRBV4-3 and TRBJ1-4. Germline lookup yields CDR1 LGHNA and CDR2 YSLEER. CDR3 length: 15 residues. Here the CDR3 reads CASSQGISYNEKLFF.

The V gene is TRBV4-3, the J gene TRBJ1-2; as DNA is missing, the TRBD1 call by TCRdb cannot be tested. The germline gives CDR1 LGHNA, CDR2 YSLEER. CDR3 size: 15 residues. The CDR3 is CASSPKPDREGGYTF.

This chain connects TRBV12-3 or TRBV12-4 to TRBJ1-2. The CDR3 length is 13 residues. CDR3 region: CASSRTVGYGYTF.

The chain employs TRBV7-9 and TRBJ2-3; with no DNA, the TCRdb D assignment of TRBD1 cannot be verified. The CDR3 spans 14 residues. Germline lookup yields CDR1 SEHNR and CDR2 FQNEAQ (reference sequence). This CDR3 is CASRAVGGMDTQYF.

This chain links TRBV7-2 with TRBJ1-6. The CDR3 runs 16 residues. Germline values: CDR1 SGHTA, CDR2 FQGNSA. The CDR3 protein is CASSSNLSPYNSPLHF.

CDR3 in amino acids: CASSQELPANQPQHF. The chain employs TRBV4-2 and TRBJ1-5; the TCRdb call, TRBD1, lacks DNA for checking. Germline CDR1 LGHNA, CDR2 YNFKEQ. The CDR3 totals 15 residues.

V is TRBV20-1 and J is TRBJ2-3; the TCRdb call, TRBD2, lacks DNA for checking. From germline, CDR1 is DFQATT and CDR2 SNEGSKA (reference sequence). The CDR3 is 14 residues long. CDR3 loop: CSARRGVLSDTQYF.

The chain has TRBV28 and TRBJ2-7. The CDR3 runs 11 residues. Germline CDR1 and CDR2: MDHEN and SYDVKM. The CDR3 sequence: CASNRFSEQYF.

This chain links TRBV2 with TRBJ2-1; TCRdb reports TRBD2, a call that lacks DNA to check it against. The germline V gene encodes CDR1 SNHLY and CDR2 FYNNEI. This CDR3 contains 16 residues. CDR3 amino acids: CASSTGASGGSHEQFF.

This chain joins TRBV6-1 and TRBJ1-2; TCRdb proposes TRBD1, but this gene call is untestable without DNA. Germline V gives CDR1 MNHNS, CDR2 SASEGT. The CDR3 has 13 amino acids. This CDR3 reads CAITSGMGYGYTF.

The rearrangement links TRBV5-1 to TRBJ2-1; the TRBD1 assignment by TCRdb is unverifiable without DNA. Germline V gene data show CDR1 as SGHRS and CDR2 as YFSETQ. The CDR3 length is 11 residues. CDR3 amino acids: CASRESGEQFF.

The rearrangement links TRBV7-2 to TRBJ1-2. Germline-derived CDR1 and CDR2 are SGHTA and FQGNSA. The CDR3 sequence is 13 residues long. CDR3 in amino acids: CASSRWEGYGYTF.

CDR3 in amino acids: CASSPPGRNSGNTIYF. The V gene is TRBV18, the J gene TRBJ1-3. Germline values: CDR1 KGHSH, CDR2 LQKENI. CDR3 length equals 16 residues.

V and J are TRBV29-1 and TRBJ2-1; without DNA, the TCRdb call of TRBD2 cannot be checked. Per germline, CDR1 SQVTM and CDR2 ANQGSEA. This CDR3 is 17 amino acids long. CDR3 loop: CSVRTSGSGSSYNEQFF.

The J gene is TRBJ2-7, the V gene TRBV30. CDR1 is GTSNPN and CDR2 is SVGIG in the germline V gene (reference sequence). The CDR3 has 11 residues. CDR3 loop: CAWSEGNEQYF.

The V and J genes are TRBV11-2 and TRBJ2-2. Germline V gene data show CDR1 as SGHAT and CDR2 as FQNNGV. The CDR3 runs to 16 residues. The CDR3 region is CASRDPRGRVAGELFF.